This T cell receptor beta chain stems from a study of cytomegalovirus exposure and HLA in healthy donors. Overall study results and limits: When presence/absence was analysed, sequencing depth was taken to be roughly uniform across donors. According to an earlier analysis, most TCR beta V segments yielded productive rearrangements about 87% or about 30% of the time. In all likelihood, a cluster of highly shared sequence variants was a sequencing artifact. Because they were indistinguishable, some V segments, including TRBV6-2 and TRBV6-3, were excluded.

In the case of this clone: Its cognate antigen is unknown.

Use of 60 Vbeta and 13 Jbeta primers characterized the PCR. Some clones are missing from TCRdb's copy, which holds only in-frame ones; the method was immunoSEQ multiplex PCR. In the table there are 100,000 or so clones, 60% to 85% of which are singletons. Trimming took off 0 bases at V and 5 bases at J, with 11 bases between the two ends. There are 14 residues in the CDR3. Germline lookup yields CDR1 SGHRS and CDR2 YFSETQ. The V and J genes are TRBV5-1 and TRBJ1-1; a weak D match, TRBD1 (6 bases). This clonotype was obtained from a woman between 35 and 50 years old in good health and CMV-seropositive. Sequencing input: PBMCs. CDR3 coding DNA: TGCGCCAGCAGCTTGGCTGGGGGCGGAACTGAAGCTTTCTTT. It codes for CASSLAGGGTEAFF.